This TCR beta chain was recovered during a study of T cells after posttransplantation cyclophosphamide. Study-level results: Tissue-infiltrating T cells from skin or gut overlapped little with blood T cells.

This clone was picked up many times. The target antigen is unknown. V was trimmed by 1 base and J by 5 bases, leaving 15 bases between them. Germline CDR1 reads MGHDK; CDR2 reads SYGVNS. This CDR3 comprises 16 residues. Generated by immunoSEQ multiplex PCR, the TCRdb table keeps only in-frame clones and is missing some. The sample was found to contain approximately 27,000 clones, and every one recurs. The chain couples TRBV25-1 to TRBJ1-5; D ambiguous. The sequenced material came from PBMCs. The clonotype originates from a man in his forties or fifties in good health, CMV-negative, and a related stem cell transplant donor. The CDR3, as DNA: TGTGCCAGCAGTGAATTAAGACCGGGAGAATATCAGCCCCAGCATTTT. It encodes CASSELRPGEYQPQHF.